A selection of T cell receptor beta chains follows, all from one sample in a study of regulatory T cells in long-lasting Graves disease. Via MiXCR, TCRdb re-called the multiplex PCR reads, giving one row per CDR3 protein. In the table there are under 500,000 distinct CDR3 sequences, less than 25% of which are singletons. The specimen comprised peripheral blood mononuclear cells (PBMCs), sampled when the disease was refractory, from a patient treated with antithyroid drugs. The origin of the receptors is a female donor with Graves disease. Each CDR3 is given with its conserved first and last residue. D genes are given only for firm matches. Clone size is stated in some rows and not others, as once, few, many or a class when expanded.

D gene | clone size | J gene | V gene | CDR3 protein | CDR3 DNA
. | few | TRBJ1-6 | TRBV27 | CASSFGPRSPLHF | TGTGCCAGCAGTTTCGGCCCGCGGTCACCCCTCCACTTT
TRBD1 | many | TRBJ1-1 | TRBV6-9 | CASSYGIRDRGENTEAFF | TGTGCCAGCAGTTACGGAATCCGGGACAGGGGAGAAAACACTGAAGCTTTCTTT
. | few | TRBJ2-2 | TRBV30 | CAWRTTTTGELFF | TGTGCCTGGAGGACTACTACCACCGGGGAGCTGTTTTTT
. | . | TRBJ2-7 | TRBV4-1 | CASSQDTDLYYEQYF | TGCGCCAGCAGCCAAGATACCGACTTGTACTACGAGCAGTACTTC
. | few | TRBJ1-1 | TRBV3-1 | CASSQVIHGETPPEAFF | TGTGCCAGCAGCCAAGTTATACACGGCGAAACCCCCCCTGAAGCTTTCTTT
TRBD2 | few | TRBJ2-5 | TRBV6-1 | CASTSLAGLQETQYF | TGTGCCAGCACTTCACTAGCGGGATTACAAGAGACCCAGTACTTC
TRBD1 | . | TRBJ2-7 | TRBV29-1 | CSVESPGQGAYEQYF | TGCAGCGTCGAATCGCCGGGACAGGGGGCTTACGAGCAGTACTTC
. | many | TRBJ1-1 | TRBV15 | CATSRYTEAFF | TGTGCCACCAGCAGATACACTGAAGCTTTCTTT
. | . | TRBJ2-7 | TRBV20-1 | CSARDYGRVRAYEQYF | TGCAGTGCTAGAGATTATGGTCGGGTGCGAGCCTACGAGCAGTACTTC
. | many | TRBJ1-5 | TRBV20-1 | CSARLTPGLSNQPQHF | TGCAGTGCTAGACTGACCCCAGGCCTTAGCAATCAGCCCCAGCATTTT
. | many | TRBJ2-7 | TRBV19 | CASSLDPLSYEQYF | TGTGCCAGTAGCCTAGATCCACTCTCCTACGAGCAGTACTTC
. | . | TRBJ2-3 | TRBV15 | CATSRDFTDTQYF | TGTGCCACCAGCAGAGATTTCACAGATACGCAGTATTTT
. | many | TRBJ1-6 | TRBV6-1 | CASSERSGDRSPLHF | TGTGCCAGCAGTGAAAGGTCGGGAGATCGTTCACCCCTCCACTTT
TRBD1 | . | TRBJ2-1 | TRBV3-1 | CASRDRGSNEQFF | TGTGCCTCCCGGGACAGGGGAAGCAATGAGCAGTTCTTC
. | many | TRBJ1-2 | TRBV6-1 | CASSEPSGTNRYGYTF | TGTGCCAGCAGTGAACCATCCGGGACGAACCGCTATGGCTACACCTTC
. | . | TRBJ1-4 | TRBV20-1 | CSARDTLLRDTSLGKLFF | TGCAGTGCTAGAGACACACTCCTGAGGGACACATCACTAGGAAAACTGTTTTTT
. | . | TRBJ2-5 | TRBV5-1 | CASMDPNEETQYF | TGCGCCAGTATGGACCCTAATGAAGAGACCCAGTACTTC